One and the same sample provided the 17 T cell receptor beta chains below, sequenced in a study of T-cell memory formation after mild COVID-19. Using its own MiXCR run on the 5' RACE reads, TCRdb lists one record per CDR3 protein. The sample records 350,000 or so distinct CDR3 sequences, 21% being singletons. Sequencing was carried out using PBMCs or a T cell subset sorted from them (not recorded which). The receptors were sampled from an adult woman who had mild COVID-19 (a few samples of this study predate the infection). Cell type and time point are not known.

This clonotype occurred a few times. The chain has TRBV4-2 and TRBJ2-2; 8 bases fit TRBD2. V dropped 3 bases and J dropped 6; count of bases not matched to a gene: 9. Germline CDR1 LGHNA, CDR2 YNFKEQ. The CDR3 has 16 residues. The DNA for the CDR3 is TGTGCCAGCAGCCAGGCCGGGACTAGTACCCCCGGGGAGCTGTTTTTT. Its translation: CASSQAGTSTPGELFF.

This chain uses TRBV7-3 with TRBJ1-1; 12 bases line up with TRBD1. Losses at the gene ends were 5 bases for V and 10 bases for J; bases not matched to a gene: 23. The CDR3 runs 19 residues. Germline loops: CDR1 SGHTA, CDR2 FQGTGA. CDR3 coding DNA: TGTGCCAGCAGCCCCGTAGGGACAGGGGGCTTCCTCCCATTTCCGAGAGCTTTCTTT. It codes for CASSPVGTGGFLPFPRAFF.

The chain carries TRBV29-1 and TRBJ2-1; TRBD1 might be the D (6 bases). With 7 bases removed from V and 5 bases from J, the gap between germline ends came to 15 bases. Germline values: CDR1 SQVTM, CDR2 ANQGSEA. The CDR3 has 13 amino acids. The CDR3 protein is CSGGRGLNNEQFF. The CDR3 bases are TGCAGCGGGGGGCGAGGACTTAACAATGAGCAGTTCTTC.

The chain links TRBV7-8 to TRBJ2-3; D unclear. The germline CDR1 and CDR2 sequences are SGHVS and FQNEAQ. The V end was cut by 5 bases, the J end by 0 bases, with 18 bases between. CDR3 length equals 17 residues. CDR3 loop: CASSPYPDGLSTDTQYF. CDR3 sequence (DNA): TGTGCCAGCAGCCCGTATCCAGACGGCCTTAGCACAGATACGCAGTATTTT.

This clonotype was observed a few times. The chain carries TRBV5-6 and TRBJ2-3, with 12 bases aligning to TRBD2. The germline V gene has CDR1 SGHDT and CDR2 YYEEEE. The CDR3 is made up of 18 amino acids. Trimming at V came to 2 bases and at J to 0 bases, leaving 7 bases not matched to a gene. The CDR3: CASSFGLAGGPSTDTQYF. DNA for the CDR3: TGTGCCAGCAGCTTCGGGCTAGCGGGGGGGCCGAGCACAGATACGCAGTATTTT.

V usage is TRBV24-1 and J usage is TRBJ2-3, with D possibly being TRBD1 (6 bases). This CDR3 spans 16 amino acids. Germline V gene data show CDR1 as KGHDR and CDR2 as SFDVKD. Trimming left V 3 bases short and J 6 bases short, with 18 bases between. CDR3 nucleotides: TGTGCCACCAGTGATCCCGCCCTTGGGCAGGGGGATACGCAGTATTTT. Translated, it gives CATSDPALGQGDTQYF.

As DNA, the CDR3 is TGTGCCAGCAGCCCGGGGTCCCCTAGTAATGAGCAGTTCTTC. It specifies CASSPGSPSNEQFF. The rearrangement joins TRBV3-1 to TRBJ2-1; TRBD2 might be the D (5 bases). The CDR3 length is 14 residues. V was trimmed by 4 bases and J by 7 bases, leaving 14 bases between them. CDR1 is LGHDT and CDR2 is YNNKEL in the germline V gene (reference sequence).

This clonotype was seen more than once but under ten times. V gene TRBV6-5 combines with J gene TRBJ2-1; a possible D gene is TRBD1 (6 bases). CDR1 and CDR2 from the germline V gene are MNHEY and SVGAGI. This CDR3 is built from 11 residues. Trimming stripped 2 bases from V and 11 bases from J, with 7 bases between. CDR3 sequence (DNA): TGTGCCAGCAGTTACACAGGGAAGCAGTTCTTC. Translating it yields CASSYTGKQFF.

The CDR3 sequence: CASSMGRVGGYTF. CDR3 nucleotide sequence: TGTGCCAGCAGTATGGGCAGGGTCGGTGGCTACACCTTC. The chain couples TRBV7-3 to TRBJ1-2; D perhaps matches TRBD1 (5 bases). There are 13 residues in the CDR3. Trimming took off 6 bases at V and 7 bases at J, with 15 bases between the two ends. Germline lookup yields CDR1 SGHTA and CDR2 FQGTGA.

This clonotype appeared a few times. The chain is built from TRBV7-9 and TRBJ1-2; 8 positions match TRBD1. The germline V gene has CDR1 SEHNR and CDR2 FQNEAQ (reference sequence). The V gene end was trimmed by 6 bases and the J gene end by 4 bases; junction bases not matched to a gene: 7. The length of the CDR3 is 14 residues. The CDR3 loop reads CASSLETGGYGYTF. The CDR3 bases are TGTGCCAGCAGTCTGGAAACAGGGGGCTATGGCTACACCTTC. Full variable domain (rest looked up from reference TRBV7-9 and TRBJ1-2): DTGVSQNPRHKITKRGQNVTFRCDPISEHNRLYWYRQTLGQGPEFLTYFQNEAQLEKSRLLSDRFSAERPKGSFSTLEIQRTEQGDSAMYLCASSLETGGYGYTFGSGTRLTVV.

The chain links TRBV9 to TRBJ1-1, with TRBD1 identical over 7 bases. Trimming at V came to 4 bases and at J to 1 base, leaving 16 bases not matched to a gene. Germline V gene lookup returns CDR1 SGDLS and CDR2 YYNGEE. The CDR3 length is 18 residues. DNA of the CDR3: TGTGCCAGCAGCTTAAATCCCGGGACAGAGGCTCCGAACACTGAAGCTTTCTTT. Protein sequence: CASSLNPGTEAPNTEAFF.

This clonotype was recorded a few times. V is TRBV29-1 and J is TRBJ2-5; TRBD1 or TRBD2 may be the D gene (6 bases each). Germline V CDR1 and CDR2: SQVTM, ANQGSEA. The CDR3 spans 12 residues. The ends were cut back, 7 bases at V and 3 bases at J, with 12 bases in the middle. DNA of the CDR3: TGCAGCGGGAGGGGGTTGGAAGAGACCCAGTACTTC. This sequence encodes CSGRGLEETQYF.

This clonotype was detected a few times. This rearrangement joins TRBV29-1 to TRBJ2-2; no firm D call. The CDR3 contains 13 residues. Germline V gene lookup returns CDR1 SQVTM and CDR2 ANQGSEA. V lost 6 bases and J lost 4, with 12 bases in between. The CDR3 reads CSVDVGRTGELFF. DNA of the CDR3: TGCAGCGTCGATGTAGGGCGCACCGGGGAGCTGTTTTTT.

The CDR3 region is CASSPQFPGRWNEKLFF. The CDR3 nucleotides are TGCGCCAGCAGCCCGCAATTCCCTGGGCGATGGAATGAAAAACTGTTTTTT. The J gene is TRBJ1-4, the V gene TRBV4-3; D call uncertain. Germline V CDR1 and CDR2: LGHNA, YSLEER. The CDR3 spans 17 residues. V gave up 4 bases and J gave up 5 bases, with 20 bases separating them.

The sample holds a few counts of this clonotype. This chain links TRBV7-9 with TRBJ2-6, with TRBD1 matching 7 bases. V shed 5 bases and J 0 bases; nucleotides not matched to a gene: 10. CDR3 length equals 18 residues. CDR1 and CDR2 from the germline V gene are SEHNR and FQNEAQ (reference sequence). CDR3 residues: CASSPGQKISSGANVLTF. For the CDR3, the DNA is TGTGCCAGCAGCCCGGGACAGAAAATCAGCTCTGGGGCCAACGTCCTGACTTTC.

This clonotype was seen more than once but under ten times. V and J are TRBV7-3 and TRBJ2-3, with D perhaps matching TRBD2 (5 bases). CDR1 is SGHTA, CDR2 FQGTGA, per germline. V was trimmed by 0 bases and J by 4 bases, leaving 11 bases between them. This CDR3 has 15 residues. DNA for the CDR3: TGTGCCAGCAGCTTAACCGGGATAGTTTCAGATACGCAGTATTTT. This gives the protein CASSLTGIVSDTQYF.

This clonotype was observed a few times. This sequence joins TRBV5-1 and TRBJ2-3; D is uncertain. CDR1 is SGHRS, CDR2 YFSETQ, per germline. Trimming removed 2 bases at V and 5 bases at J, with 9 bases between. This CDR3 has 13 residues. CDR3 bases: TGCGCCAGCAGCTTCAGGCAGATAGATACGCAGTATTTT. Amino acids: CASSFRQIDTQYF.